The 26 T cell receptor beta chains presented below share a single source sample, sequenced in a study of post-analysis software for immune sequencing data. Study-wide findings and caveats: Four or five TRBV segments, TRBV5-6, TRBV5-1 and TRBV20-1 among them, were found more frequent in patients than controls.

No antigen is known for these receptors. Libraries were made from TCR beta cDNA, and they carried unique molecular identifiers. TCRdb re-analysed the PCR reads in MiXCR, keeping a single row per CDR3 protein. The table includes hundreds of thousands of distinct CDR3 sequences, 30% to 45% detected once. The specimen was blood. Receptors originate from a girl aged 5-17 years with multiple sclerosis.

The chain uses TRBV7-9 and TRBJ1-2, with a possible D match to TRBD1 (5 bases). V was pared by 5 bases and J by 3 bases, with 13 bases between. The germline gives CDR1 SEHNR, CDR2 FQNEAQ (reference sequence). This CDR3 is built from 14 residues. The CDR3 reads CASSLGGEDYGYTF. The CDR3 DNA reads TGTGCCAGCAGCCTGGGGGGGGAGGACTATGGCTACACCTTC.

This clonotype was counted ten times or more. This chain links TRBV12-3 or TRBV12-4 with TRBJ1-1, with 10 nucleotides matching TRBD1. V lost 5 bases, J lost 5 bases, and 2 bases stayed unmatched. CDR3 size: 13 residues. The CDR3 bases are TGTGCCAGCAGTCCGGGACAGGGGACTGAAGCTTTCTTT. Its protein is CASSPGQGTEAFF.

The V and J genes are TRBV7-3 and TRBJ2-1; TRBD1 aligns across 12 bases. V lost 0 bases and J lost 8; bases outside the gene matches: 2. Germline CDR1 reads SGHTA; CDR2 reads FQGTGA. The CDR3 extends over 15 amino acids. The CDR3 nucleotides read TGTGCCAGCAGCTTAACGGGACAGGGGGCGGATGAGCAGTTCTTC. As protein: CASSLTGQGADEQFF.

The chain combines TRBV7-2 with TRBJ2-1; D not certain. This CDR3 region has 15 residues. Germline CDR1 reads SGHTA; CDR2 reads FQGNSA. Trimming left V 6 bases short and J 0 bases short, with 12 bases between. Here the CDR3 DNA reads TGTGCCAGCAGGCCCCTCTGGGGCTCCTACAATGAGCAGTTCTTC. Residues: CASRPLWGSYNEQFF.

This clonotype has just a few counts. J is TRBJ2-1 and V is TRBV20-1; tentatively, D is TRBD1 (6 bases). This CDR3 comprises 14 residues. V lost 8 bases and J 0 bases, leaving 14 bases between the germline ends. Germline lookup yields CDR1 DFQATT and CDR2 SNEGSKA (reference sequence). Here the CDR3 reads CSQTGSSSYNEQFF. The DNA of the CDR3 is TGCAGTCAAACAGGGTCAAGCTCCTACAATGAGCAGTTCTTC.

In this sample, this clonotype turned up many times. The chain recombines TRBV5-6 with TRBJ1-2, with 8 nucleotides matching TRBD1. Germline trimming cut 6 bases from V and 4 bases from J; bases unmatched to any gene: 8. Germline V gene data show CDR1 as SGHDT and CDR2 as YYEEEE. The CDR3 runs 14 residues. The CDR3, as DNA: TGTGCCAGCATACAGGGACAGGCGACCTATGGCTACACCTTC. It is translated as CASIQGQATYGYTF.

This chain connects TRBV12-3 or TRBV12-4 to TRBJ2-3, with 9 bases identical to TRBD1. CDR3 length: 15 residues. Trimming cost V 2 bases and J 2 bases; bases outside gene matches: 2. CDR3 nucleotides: TGTGCCAGCAGTTTAAGGACAGGGGTCACAGATACGCAGTATTTT. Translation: CASSLRTGVTDTQYF.

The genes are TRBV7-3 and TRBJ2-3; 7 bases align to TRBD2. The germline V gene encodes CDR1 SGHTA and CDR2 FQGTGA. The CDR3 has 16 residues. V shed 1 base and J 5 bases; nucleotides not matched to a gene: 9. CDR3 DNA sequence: TGTGCCAGCAGCTTAAGCGCCCAGCGGGGTGGAGATACGCAGTATTTT. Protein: CASSLSAQRGGDTQYF.

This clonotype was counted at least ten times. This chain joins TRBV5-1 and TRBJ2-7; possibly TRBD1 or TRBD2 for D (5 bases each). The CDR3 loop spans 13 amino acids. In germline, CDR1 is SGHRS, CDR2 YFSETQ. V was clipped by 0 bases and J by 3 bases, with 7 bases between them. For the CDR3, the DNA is TGCGCCAGCAGCTTGGGGGGGAACTACGAGCAGTACTTC. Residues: CASSLGGNYEQYF.

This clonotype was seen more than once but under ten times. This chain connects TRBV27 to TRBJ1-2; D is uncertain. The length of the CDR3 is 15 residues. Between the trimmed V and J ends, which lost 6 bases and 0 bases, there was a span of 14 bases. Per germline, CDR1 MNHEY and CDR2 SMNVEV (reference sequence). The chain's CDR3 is CASRLGSYSNYGYTF. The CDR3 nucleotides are TGTGCCAGCAGGCTAGGTAGCTATTCTAACTATGGCTACACCTTC.

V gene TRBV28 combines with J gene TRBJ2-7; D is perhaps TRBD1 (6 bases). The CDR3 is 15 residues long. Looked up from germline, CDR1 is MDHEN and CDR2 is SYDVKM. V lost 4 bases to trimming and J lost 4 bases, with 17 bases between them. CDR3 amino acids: CASSSLGAGVYEQYF. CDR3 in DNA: TGTGCCAGCAGTTCCCTCGGGGCAGGGGTTTACGAGCAGTACTTC.

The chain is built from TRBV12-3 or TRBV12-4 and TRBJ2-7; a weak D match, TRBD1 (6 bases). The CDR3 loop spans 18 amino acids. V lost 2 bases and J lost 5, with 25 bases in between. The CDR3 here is CASSLRSLGQGPADEQYF. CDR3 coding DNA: TGTGCCAGCAGTTTAAGGTCCCTGGGACAAGGGCCAGCCGACGAGCAGTACTTC.

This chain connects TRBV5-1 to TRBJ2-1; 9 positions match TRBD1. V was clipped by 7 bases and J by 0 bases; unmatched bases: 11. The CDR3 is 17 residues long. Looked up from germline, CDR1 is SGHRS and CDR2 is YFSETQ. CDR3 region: CASARGTGPSSYNEQFF. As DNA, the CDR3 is TGCGCCAGCGCTCGAGGGACAGGGCCAAGCTCCTACAATGAGCAGTTCTTC.

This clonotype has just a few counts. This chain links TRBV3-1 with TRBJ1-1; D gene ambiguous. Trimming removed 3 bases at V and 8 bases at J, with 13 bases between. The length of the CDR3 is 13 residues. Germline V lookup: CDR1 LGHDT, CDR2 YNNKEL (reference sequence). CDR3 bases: TGTGCCAGCAGCCAGTTGCTGGACCCCGAAGCTTTCTTT. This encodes CASSQLLDPEAFF.

The chain's CDR3 is CASSRYPGRQSSGANVLTF. Written as DNA, the CDR3 is TGCGCCAGCAGCCGTTATCCGGGACGGCAATCCTCTGGGGCCAACGTCCTGACTTTC. The J gene is TRBJ2-6, the V gene TRBV4-1; D is possibly TRBD1 or TRBD2 (5 bases each). Trimming took 4 bases from V and 0 from J, leaving 19 bases between them. The CDR3 extends over 19 amino acids. Germline V gene lookup returns CDR1 MGHRA and CDR2 YSYEKL.

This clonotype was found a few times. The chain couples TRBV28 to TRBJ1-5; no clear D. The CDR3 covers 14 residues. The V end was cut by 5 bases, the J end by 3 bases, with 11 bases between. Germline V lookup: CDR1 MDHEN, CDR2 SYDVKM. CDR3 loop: CASSPPAANQPQHF. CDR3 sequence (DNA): TGTGCCAGCAGTCCCCCGGCCGCCAATCAGCCCCAGCATTTT. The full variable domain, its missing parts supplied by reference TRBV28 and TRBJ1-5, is DVKVTQSSRYLVKRTGEKVFLECVQDMDHENMFWYRQDPGLGLRLIYFSYDVKMKEKGDIPEGYSVSREKKERFSLILESASTNQTSMYLCASSPPAANQPQHFGDGTRLSIL.

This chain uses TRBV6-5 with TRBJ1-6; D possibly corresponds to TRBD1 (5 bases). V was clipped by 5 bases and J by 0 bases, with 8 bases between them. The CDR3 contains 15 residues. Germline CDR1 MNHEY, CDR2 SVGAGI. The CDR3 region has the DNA TGTGCCAGCAGTGCCGACAGCTCCTATAATTCACCCCTCCACTTT. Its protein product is CASSADSSYNSPLHF.

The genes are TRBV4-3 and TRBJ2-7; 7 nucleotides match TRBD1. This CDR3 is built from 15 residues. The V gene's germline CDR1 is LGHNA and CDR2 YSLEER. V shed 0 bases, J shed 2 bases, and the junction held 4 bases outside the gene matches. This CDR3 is CASSQEGTAPYEQYF. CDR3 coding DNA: TGCGCCAGCAGCCAAGAAGGGACAGCCCCCTACGAGCAGTACTTC.

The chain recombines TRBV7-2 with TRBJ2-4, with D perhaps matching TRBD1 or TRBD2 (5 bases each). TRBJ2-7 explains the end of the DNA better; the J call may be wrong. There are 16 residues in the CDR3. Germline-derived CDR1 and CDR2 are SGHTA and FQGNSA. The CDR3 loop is CASSPLSTGRSYEQYF. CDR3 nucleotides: TGTGCCAGCAGCCCTCTTAGTACGGGGCGTTCCTACGAGCAGTACTTC.

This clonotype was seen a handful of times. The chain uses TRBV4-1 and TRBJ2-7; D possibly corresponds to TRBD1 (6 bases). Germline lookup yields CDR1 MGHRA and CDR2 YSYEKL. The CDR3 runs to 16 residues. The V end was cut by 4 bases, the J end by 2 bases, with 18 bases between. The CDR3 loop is CASSPGRGGFTYEQYF. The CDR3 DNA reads TGCGCCAGCAGCCCGGGAAGAGGGGGATTTACCTACGAGCAGTACTTC.

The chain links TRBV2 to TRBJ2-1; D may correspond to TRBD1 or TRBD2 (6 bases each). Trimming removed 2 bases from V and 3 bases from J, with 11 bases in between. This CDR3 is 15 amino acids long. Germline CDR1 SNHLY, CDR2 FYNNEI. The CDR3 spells CASSEWGALYNEQFF. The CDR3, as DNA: TGTGCCAGCAGTGAATGGGGGGCCCTCTACAATGAGCAGTTCTTC. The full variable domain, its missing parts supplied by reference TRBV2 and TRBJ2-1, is EPEVTQTPSHQVTQMGQEVILRCVPISNHLYFYWYRQILGQKVEFLVSFYNNEISEKSEIFDDQFSVERPDGSNFTLKIRSTKLEDSAMYFCASSEWGALYNEQFFGPGTRLTVL.

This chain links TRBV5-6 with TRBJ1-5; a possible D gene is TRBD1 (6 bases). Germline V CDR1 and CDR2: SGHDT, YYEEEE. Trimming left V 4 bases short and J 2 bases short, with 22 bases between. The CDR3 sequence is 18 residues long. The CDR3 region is CASSHLDSEGRGNQPQHF. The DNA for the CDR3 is TGTGCCAGCAGCCATTTGGACAGTGAGGGTAGGGGCAATCAGCCCCAGCATTTT.

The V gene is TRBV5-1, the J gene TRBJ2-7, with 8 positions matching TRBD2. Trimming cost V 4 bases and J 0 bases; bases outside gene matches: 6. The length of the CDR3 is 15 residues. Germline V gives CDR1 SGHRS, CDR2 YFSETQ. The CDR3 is CASSGGAGDSYEQYF. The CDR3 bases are TGCGCCAGCAGCGGGGGAGCGGGGGACTCCTACGAGCAGTACTTC. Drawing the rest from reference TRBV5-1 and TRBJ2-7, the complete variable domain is KAGVTQTPRYLIKTRGQQVTLSCSPISGHRSVSWYQQTPGQGLQFLFEYFSETQRNKGNFPGRFSGRQFSNSRSEMNVSTLELGDSALYLCASSGGAGDSYEQYFGPGTRLTVT.

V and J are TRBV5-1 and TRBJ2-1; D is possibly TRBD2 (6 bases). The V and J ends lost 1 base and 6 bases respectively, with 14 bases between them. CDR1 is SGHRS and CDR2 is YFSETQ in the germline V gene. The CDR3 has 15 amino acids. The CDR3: CASSLWPSAGNEQFF. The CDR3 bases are TGCGCCAGCAGCTTGTGGCCTAGCGCGGGCAATGAGCAGTTCTTC.

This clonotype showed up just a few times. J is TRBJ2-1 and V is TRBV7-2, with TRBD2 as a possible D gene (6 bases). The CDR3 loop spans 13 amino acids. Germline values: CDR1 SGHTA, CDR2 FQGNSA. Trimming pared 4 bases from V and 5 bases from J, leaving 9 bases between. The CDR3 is CASSYSGNNEQFF. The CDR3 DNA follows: TGTGCCAGCAGCTATAGCGGAAACAATGAGCAGTTCTTC.

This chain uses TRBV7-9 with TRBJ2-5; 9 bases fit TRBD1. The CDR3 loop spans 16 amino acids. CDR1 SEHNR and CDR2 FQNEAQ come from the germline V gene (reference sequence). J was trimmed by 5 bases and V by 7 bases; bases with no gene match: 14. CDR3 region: CASNSLHTGGEETQYF. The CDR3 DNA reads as TGTGCCAGCAACTCCCTCCATACAGGGGGCGAGGAGACCCAGTACTTC.